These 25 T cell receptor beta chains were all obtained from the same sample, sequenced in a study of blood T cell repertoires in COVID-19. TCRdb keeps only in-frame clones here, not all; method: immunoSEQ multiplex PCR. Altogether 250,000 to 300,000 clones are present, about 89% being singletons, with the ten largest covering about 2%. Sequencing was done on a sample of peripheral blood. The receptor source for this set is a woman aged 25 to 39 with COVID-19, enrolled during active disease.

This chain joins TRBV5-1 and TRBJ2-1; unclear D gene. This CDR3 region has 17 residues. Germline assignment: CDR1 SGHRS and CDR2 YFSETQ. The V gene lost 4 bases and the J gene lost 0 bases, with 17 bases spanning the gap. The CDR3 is CASSPSGSQSSYNEQFF. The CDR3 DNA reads TGCGCCAGCAGCCCCTCCGGGTCCCAGAGCTCCTACAATGAGCAGTTCTTC.

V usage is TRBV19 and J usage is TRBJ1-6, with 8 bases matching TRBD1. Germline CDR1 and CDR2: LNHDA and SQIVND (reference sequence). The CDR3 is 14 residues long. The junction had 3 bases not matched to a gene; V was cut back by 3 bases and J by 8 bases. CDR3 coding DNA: TGTGCCAGTAGTATCGAGACAGGGGATTCACCCCTCCACTTT. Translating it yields CASSIETGDSPLHF.

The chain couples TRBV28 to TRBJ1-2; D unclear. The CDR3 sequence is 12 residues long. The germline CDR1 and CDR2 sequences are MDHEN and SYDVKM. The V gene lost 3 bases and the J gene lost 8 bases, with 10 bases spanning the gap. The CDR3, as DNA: TGTGCCAGCAGTTTGAGGTTTGGGGGCTACACCTTC. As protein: CASSLRFGGYTF.

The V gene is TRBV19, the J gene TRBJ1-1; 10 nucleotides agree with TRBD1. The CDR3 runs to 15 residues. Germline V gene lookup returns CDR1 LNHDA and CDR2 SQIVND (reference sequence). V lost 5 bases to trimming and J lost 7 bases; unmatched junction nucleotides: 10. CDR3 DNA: TGTGCCAGTAGTCTCTGGACAGGGGGGCCTATTGAAGCTTTCTTT. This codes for CASSLWTGGPIEAFF.

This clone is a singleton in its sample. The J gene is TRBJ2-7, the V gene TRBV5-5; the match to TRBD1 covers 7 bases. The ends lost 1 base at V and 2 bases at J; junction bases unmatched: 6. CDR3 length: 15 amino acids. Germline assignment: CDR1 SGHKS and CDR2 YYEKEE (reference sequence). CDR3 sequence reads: CASSLSWTGPYEQYF. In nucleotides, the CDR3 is TGTGCCAGCAGCTTGTCATGGACAGGCCCCTACGAGCAGTACTTC.

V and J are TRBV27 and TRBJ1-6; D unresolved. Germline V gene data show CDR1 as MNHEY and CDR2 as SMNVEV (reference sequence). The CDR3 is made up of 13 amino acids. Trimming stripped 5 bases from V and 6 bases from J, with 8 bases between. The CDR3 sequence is CASSPFPNSPLHF. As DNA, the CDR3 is TGTGCCAGCAGTCCCTTTCCTAATTCACCCCTCCACTTT.

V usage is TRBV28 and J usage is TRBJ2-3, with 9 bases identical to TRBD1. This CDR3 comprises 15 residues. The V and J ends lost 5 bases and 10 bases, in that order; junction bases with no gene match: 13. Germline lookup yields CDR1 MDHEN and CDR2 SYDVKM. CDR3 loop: CASSIRDRDRVAQYF. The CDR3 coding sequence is TGTGCCAGCAGTATCCGGGACAGGGACCGAGTGGCGCAGTATTTT.

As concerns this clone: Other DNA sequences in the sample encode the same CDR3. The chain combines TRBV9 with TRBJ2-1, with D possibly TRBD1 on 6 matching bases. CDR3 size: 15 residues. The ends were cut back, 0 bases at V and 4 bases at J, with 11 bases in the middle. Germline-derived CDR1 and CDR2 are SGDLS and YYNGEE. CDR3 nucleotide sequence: TGTGCCAGCAGCGTAGCCACAGGGTTATACAATGAGCAGTTCTTC. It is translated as CASSVATGLYNEQFF.

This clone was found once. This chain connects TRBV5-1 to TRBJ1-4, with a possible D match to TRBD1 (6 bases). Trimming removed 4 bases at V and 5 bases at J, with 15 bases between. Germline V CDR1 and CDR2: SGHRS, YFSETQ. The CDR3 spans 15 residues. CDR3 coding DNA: TGCGCCAGCAGCCCGGTGCAGGGGCAGAATGAAAAACTGTTTTTT. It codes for CASSPVQGQNEKLFF. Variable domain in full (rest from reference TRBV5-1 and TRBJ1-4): KAGVTQTPRYLIKTRGQQVTLSCSPISGHRSVSWYQQTPGQGLQFLFEYFSETQRNKGNFPGRFSGRQFSNSRSEMNVSTLELGDSALYLCASSPVQGQNEKLFFGSGTQLSVL.

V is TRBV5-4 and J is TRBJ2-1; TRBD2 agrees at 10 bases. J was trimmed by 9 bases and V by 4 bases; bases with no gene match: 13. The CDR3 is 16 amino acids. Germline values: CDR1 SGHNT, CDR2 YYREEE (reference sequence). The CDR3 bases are TGTGCCAGCAGCCCCCGCCTAGCGGGAGATCTCTCTGAGCAGTTCTTC. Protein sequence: CASSPRLAGDLSEQFF.

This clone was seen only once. CDR3 protein: CASSLGHRSGSQYGNEQFF. The DNA of the CDR3 is TGCGCCAGCAGCTTGGGCCACCGTAGCGGGAGTCAGTATGGCAATGAGCAGTTCTTC. The chain has TRBV5-1 and TRBJ2-1, with TRBD2 matching 9 bases. Trimming cost V 0 bases and J 6 bases; bases outside gene matches: 16. In germline, CDR1 is SGHRS, CDR2 YFSETQ. This CDR3 contains 19 residues.

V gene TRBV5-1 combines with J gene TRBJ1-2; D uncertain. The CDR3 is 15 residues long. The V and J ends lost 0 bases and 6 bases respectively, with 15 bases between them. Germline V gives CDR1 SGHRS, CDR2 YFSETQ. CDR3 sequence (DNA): TGCGCCAGCAGCTTGGTTGCCAGGATGATCGATGGCTACACCTTC. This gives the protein CASSLVARMIDGYTF.

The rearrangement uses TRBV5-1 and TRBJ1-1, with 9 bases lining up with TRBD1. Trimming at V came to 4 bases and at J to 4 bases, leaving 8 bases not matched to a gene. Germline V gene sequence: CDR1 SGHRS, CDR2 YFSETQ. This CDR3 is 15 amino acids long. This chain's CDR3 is CASSQTVGQGTEAFF. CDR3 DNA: TGCGCCAGCAGCCAAACGGTGGGACAGGGCACTGAAGCTTTCTTT.

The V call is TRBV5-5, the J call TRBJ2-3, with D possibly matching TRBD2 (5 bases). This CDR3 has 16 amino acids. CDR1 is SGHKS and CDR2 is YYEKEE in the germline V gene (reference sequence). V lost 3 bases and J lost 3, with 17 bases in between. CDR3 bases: TGTGCCAGCAGCTCGCGAGCGGTCGACCCGACAGATACGCAGTATTTT. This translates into CASSSRAVDPTDTQYF.

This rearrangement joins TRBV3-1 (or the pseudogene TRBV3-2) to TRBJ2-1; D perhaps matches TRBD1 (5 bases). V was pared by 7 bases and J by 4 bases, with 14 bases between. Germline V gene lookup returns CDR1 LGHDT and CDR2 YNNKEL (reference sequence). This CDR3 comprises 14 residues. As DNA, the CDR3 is TGTGCCAGCACAGACAGCGAGATATACAATGAGCAGTTCTTC. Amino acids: CASTDSEIYNEQFF.

The CDR3 region has the DNA TGTGCCAGCAGCCCCCAGGGTCCGCCCTACTCTAACTATGGCTACACCTTC. It yields the protein CASSPQGPPYSNYGYTF. The gene calls are TRBV9 and TRBJ1-2; TRBD1 is a possible D gene (5 bases). V dropped 4 bases and J dropped 0 bases, with 19 bases sitting between them. The CDR3 runs 17 residues. Germline V gives CDR1 SGDLS, CDR2 YYNGEE.

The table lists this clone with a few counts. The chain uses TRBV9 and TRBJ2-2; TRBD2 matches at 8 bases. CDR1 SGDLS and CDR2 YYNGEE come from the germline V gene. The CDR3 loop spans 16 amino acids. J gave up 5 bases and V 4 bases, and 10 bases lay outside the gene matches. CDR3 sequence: CASSPPAGEQTGELFF. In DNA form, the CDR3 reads TGTGCCAGCAGCCCGCCAGCGGGAGAGCAAACCGGGGAGCTGTTTTTT.

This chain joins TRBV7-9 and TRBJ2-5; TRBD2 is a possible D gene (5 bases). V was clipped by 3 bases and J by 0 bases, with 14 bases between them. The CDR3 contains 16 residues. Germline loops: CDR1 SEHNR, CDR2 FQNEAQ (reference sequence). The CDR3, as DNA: TGTGCCAGCAGCTTTTCTTCCCGGGGATACCAAGAGACCCAGTACTTC. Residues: CASSFSSRGYQETQYF. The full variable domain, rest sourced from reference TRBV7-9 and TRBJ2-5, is DTGVSQNPRHKITKRGQNVTFRCDPISEHNRLYWYRQTLGQGPEFLTYFQNEAQLEKSRLLSDRFSAERPKGSFSTLEIQRTEQGDSAMYLCASSFSSRGYQETQYFGPGTRLLVL.

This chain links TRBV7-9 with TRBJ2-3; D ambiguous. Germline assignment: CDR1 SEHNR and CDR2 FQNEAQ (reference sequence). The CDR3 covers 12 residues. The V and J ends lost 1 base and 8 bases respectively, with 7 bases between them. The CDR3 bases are TGTGCCAGCAGCTTAGACGTCGGTACGCAGTATTTT. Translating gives CASSLDVGTQYF.

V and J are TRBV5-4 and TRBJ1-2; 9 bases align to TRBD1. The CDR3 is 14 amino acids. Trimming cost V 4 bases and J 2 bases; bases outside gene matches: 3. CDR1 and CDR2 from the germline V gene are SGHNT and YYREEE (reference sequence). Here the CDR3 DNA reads TGTGCCAGCAGCCAGGGACAGGGAAACTATGGCTACACCTTC. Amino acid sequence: CASSQGQGNYGYTF. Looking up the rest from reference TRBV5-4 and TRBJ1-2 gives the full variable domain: ETGVTQSPTHLIKTRGQQVTLRCSSQSGHNTVSWYQQALGQGPQFIFQYYREEENGRGNFPPRFSGLQFPNYSSELNVNALELDDSALYLCASSQGQGNYGYTFGSGTRLTVV.

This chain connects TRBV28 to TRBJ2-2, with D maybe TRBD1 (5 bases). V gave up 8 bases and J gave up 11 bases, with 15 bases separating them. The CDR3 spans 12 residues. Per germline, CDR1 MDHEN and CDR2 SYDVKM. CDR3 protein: CASRMDIGELFF. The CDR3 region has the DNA TGTGCCAGCCGAATGGACATCGGAGAGCTGTTTTTT. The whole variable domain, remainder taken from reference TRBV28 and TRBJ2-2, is DVKVTQSSRYLVKRTGEKVFLECVQDMDHENMFWYRQDPGLGLRLIYFSYDVKMKEKGDIPEGYSVSREKKERFSLILESASTNQTSMYLCASRMDIGELFFGEGSRLTVL.

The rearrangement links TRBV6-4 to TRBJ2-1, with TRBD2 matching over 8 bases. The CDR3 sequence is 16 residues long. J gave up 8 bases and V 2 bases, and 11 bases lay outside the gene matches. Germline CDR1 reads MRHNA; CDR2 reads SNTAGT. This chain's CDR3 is CASSDRPAGASDEQFF. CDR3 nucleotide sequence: TGTGCCAGCAGTGACCGCCCAGCGGGAGCATCGGATGAGCAGTTCTTC.

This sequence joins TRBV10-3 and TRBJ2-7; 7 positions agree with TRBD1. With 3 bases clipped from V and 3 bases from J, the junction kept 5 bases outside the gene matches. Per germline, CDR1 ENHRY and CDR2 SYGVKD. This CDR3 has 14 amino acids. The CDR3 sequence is CAISEGTDFYEQYF. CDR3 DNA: TGTGCCATCAGTGAAGGGACAGATTTCTACGAGCAGTACTTC.

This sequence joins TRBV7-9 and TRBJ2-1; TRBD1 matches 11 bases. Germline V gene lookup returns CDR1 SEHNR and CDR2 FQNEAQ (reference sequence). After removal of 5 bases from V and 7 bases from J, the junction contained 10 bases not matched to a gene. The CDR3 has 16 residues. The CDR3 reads CASSPLWDRGGNEQFF. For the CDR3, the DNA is TGTGCCAGCAGCCCCCTCTGGGACAGGGGGGGGAATGAGCAGTTCTTC.

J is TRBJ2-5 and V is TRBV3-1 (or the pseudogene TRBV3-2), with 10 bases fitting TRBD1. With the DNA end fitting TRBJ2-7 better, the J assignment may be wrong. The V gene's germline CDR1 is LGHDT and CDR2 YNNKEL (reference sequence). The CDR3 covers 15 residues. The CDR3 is CASSRTGQGSYEQYF. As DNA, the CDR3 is TGTGCCAGCAGCCGGACGGGACAGGGGAGCTACGAGCAGTACTTC.